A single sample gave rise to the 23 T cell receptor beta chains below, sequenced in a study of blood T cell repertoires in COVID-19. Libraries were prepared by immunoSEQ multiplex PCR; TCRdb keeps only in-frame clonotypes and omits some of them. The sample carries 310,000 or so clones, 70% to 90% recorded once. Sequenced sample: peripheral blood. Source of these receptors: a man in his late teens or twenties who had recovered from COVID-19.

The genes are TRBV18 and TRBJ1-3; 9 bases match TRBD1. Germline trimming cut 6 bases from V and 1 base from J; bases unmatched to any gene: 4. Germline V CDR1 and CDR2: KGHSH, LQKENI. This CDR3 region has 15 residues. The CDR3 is CASSLGTGSGNTIYF. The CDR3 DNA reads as TGTGCCAGCTCTCTCGGGACAGGGTCTGGAAACACCATATATTTT.

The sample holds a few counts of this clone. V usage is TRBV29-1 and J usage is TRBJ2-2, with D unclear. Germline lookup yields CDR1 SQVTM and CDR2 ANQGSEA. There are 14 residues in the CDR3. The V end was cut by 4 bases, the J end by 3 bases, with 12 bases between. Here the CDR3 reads CSVGDSYYTGELFF. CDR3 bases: TGCAGCGTTGGTGACTCCTATTACACCGGGGAGCTGTTTTTT.

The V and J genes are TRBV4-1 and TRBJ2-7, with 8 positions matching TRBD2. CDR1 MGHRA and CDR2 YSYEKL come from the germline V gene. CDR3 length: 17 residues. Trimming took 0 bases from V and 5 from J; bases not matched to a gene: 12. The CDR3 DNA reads TGCGCCAGCAGCCAAGAACCCCTCCGCGGGAGGTTCGACGAGCAGTACTTC. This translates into CASSQEPLRGRFDEQYF.

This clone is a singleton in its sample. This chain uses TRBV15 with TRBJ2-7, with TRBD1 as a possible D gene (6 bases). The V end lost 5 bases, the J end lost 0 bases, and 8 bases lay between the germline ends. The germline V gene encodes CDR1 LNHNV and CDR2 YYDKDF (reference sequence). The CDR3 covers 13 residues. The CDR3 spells CATSQGFSYEQYF. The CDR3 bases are TGTGCCACCAGCCAGGGGTTCTCCTACGAGCAGTACTTC. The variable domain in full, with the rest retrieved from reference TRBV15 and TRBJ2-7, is DAMVIQNPRYQVTQFGKPVTLSCSQTLNHNVMYWYQQKSSQAPKLLFHYYDKDFNNEADTPDNFQSRRPNTSFCFLDIRSPGLGDTAMYLCATSQGFSYEQYFGPGTRLTVT.

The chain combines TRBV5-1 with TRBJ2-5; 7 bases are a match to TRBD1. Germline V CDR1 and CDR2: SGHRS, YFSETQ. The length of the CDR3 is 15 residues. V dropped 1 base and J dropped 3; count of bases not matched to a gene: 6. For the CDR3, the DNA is TGCGCCAGCAGCTTGCTAGGGACAGCGAAAGAGACCCAGTACTTC. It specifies CASSLLGTAKETQYF.

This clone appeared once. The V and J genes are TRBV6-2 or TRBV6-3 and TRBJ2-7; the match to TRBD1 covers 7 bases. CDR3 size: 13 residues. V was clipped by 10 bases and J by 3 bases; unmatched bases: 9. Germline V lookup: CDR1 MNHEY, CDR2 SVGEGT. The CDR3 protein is CATRPPGGYEQYF. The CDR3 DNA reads TGTGCCACCCGCCCCCCAGGGGGCTACGAGCAGTACTTC.

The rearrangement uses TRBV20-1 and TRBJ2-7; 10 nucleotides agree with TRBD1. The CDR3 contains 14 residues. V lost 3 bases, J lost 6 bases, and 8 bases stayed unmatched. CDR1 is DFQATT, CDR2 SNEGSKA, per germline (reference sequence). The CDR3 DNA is TGCAGTGCTAGTGATGGGGACAGGGGAGGCGAGCAGTACTTC. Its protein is CSASDGDRGGEQYF.

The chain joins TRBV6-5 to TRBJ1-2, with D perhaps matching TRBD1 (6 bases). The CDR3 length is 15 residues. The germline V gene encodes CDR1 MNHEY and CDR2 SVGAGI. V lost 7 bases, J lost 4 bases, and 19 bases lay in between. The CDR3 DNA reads TGTGCCAGCATTCCCGGGACACCCGGTGGCTATGGCTACACCTTC. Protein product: CASIPGTPGGYGYTF.

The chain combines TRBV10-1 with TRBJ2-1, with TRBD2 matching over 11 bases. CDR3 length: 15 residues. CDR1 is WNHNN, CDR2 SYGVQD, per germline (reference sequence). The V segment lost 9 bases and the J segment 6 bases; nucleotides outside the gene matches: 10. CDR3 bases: TGCGCCAGTAGCGATACTAGCGGGAGCGGCAATGAGCAGTTCTTC. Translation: CASSDTSGSGNEQFF.

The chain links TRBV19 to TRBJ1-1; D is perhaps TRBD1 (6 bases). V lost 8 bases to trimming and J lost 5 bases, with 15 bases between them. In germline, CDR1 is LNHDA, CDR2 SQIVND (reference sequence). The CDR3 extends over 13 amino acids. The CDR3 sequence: CASSGQLGTEAFF. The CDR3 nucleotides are TGTGCCAGTTCAGGACAGCTGGGAACTGAAGCTTTCTTT.

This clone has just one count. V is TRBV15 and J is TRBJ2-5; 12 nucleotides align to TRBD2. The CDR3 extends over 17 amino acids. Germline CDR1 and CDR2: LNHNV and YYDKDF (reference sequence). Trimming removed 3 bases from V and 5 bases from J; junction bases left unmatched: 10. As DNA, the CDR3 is TGTGCCACCAGCAGCAGCTCTGGACTAGCGGGGCTCGAGACCCAGTACTTC. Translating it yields CATSSSSGLAGLETQYF. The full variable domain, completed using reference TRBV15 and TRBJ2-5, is DAMVIQNPRYQVTQFGKPVTLSCSQTLNHNVMYWYQQKSSQAPKLLFHYYDKDFNNEADTPDNFQSRRPNTSFCFLDIRSPGLGDTAMYLCATSSSSGLAGLETQYFGPGTRLLVL.

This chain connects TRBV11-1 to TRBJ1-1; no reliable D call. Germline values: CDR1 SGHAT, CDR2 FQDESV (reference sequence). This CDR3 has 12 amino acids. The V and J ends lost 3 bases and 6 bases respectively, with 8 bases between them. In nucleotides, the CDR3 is TGTGCCAGCAGCTTCGTCCCTCCTGAAGCTTTCTTT. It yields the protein CASSFVPPEAFF.

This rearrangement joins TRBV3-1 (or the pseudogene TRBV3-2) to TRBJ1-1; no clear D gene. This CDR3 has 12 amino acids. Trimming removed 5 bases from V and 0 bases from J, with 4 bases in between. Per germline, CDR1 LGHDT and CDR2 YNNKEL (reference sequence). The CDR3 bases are TGTGCCAGCAGCGCTATGAACACTGAAGCTTTCTTT. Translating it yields CASSAMNTEAFF.

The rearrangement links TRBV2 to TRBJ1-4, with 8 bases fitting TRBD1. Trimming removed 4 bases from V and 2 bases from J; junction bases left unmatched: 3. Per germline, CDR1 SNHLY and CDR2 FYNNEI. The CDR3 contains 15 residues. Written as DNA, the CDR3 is TGTGCCAGCAGTGTACGACAGGGGACTAATGAAAAACTGTTTTTT. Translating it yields CASSVRQGTNEKLFF.

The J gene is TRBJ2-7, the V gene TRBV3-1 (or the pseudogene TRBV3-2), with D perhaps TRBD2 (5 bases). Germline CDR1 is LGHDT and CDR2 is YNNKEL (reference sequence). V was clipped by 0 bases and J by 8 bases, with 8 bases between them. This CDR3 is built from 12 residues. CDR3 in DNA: TGTGCCAGCAGCCAAGATGACGGGAAGCAGTACTTC. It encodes CASSQDDGKQYF.

The DNA of the CDR3 is TGTGCCATCAGTGAGTCAGGGACAGGTTACGAGCAGTACTTC. Translated, it gives CAISESGTGYEQYF. The V call is TRBV10-3, the J call TRBJ2-7, with TRBD1 identical over 8 bases. CDR1 is ENHRY, CDR2 SYGVKD, per germline. After removal of 0 bases from V and 4 bases from J, the junction contained 2 bases not matched to a gene. The CDR3 covers 14 residues.

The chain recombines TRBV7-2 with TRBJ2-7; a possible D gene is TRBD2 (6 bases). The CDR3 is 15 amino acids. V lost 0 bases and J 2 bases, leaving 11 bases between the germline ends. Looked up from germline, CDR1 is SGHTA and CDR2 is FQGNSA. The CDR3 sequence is CASSLAHGGAYEQYF. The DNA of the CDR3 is TGTGCCAGCAGCTTAGCGCACGGCGGGGCCTACGAGCAGTACTTC. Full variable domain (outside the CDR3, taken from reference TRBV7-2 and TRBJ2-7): GAGVSQSPSNKVTEKGKDVELRCDPISGHTALYWYRQSLGQGLEFLIYFQGNSAPDKSGLPSDRFSAERTGGSVSTLTIQRTQQEDSAVYLCASSLAHGGAYEQYFGPGTRLTVT.

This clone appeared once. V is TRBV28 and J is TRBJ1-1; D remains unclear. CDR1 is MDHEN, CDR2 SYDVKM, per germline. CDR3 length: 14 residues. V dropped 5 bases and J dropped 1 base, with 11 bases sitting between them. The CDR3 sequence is CASSLTPGNTEAFF. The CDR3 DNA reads TGTGCCAGCAGTCTAACCCCAGGGAACACTGAAGCTTTCTTT.

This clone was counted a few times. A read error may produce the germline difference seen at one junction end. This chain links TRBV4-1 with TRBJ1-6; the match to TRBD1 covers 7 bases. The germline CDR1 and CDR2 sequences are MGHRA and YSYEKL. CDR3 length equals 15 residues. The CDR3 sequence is CASRQVDRDNSPLHF. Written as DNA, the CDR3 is TGCGCCAGCAGGCAAGTAGACAGGGATAATTCACCCCTCCACTTT.

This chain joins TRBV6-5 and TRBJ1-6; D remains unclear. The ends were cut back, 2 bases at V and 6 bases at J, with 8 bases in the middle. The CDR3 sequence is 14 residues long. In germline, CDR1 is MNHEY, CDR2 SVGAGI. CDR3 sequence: CASSYVQSNSPLHF. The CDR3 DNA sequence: TGTGCCAGCAGTTACGTACAGTCTAATTCACCCCTCCACTTT.

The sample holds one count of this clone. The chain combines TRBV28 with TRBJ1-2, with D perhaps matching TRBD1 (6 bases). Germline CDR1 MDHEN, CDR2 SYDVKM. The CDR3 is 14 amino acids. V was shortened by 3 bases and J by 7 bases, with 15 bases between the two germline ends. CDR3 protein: CASSLTTGLGGYTF. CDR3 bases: TGTGCCAGCAGTTTGACGACAGGCCTCGGTGGCTACACCTTC.

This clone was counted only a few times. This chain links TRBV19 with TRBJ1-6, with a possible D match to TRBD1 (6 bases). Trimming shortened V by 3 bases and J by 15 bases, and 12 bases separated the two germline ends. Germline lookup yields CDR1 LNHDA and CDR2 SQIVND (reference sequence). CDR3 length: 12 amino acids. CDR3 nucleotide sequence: TGTGCCAGTAGTATCGGTGGACAGCACCTCCACTTT. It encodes CASSIGGQHLHF. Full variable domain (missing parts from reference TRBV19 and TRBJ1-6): DGGITQSPKYLFRKEGQNVTLSCEQNLNHDAMYWYRQDPGQGLRLIYYSQIVNDFQKGDIAEGYSVSREKKESFPLTVTSAQKNPTAFYLCASSIGGQHLHFGNGTRLTVT.

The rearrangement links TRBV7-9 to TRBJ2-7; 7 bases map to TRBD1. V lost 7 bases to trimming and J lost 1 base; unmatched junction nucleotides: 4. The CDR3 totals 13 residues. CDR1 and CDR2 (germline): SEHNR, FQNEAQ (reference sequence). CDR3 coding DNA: TGTGCCAGCACCGCGACAGGGTCCTACGAGCAGTACTTC. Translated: CASTATGSYEQYF.